The entry below describes one T cell receptor (beta chain). These data come from a study of blood T cell repertoires in COVID-19. The CDR3 runs 18 residues. From germline, CDR1 is SGHTA and CDR2 FQGNSA. Deletions cut 2 bases from V and 4 bases from J, with 22 bases between. Sequenced by immunoSEQ multiplex PCR; TCRdb stores in-frame clones only, minus some. The data show 300,000 or so clones, with about nine tenths seen just once and 1% held by the top ten. This chain joins TRBV7-2 and TRBJ2-3; D is perhaps TRBD2 (7 bases). This sequence originates from a man aged 45 to 65 with active or convalescent COVID-19. Sequences were obtained from peripheral blood. CDR3 in amino acids: CASSLRGERGGGPDTQYF. DNA of the CDR3: TGTGCCAGCAGCTTACGAGGAGAGCGGGGAGGGGGTCCAGATACGCAGTATTTT.